These 2 T cell receptor beta chains came from one sample sequenced in a study of T cells in Graves' hyperthyroidism and ophthalmopathy. It was RNA transcripts that yielded the amplified TCR beta CDR3 regions. The TCR CDR3 first-round RT-PCR relied on the HTBI primer set. TCRdb fed the multiplex PCR reads into MiXCR, producing one record per CDR3 protein. In the table there are about 540,000 distinct CDR3 sequences, approximately 44% of which are singletons. The sequenced sample consisted of peripheral blood or thyroid tissue (not recorded which). The receptors here all came from a woman aged 18 to 35 with Graves' hyperthyroidism.

This clonotype was picked up many times. The chain is built from TRBV7-3 and TRBJ2-7; TRBD1 aligns across 7 bases. The germline CDR1 and CDR2 sequences are SGHTA and FQGTGA. Trimming at V came to 1 base and at J to 5 bases, leaving 8 bases not matched to a gene. There are 15 residues in the CDR3. CDR3 nucleotides: TGTGCCAGCAGCTTAATGGGACAGCCCTGGGACGAGCAGTACTTC. Its protein product is CASSLMGQPWDEQYF.

The gene calls are TRBV7-9 and TRBJ2-5; the D gene is possibly TRBD1 (6 bases). Trimming left V 3 bases short and J 1 base short, with 15 bases between. Germline CDR1 SEHNR, CDR2 FQNEAQ (reference sequence). This CDR3 has 16 amino acids. The CDR3 bases are TGTGCCAGCAGCTTTTCCAGGGGCTGGACCCAAGAGACCCAGTACTTC. This sequence encodes CASSFSRGWTQETQYF.